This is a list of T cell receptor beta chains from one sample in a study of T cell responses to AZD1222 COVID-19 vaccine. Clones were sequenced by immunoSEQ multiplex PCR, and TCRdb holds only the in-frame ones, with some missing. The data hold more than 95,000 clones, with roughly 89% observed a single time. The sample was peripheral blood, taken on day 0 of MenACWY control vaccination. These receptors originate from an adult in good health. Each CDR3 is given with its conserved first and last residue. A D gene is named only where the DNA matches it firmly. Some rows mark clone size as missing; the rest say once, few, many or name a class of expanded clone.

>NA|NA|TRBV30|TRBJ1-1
TGTGCCTGGAGTGGGGGGCAGAACACTGAAGCTTTCTTT
CAWSGGQNTEAFF
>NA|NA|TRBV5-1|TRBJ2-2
TGCGCCAGCAGCTTAGGGCCCGCGGGCGCCGGGGAGCTGTTTTTT
CASSLGPAGAGELFF
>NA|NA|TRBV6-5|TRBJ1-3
TGTGCCAGCAGCCCCCCGGGCACCATATATTTT
CASSPPGTIYF
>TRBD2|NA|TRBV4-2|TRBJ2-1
TGTGCCAGCAGCCAAGCCACTAGCGGGAGGGCCAATAATGAGCAGTTCTTC
CASSQATSGRANNEQFF
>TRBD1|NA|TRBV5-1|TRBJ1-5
TGCGCCAGCAGCTTGACAGGGGGCAATCAGCCCCAGCATTTT
CASSLTGGNQPQHF
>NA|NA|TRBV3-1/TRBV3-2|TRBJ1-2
TGTGCCAGCAGCCAAGGGAAGGGAGGGTTGTACGGCTACACCTTC
CASSQGKGGLYGYTF
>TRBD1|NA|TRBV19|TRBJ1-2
TGTGCCAGTAGGGGACAGTTCTATGGCTACACCTTC
CASRGQFYGYTF
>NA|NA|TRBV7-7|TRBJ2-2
TGTGCCAGCAGCTTATCCACAAACACCGGGGAGCTGTTTTTT
CASSLSTNTGELFF
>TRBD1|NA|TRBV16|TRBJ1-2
TGTGCCAGCAGCCTAAGACAGGGGCATGGCTACACCTTC
CASSLRQGHGYTF
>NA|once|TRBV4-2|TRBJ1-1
TGTGCCAGCAGCCATGACAGGACCACTGAAGCTTTCTTT
CASSHDRTTEAFF
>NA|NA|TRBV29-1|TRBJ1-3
TGCAGCGCTCCGGACCTTTCTGGAAACACCATATATTTT
CSAPDLSGNTIYF
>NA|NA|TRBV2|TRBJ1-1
TGTGCCAGCAGTGGTCCCGGTGAAGCTTTCTTT
CASSGPGEAFF
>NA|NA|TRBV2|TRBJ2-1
TGTGCCAGCACGACCCTTAGACGCAATGAGCAGTTCTTC
CASTTLRRNEQFF
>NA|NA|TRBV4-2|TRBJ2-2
TGTGCCAGCAGCCAAGTTGCAGGATCCACCGGGGAGCTGTTTTTT
CASSQVAGSTGELFF
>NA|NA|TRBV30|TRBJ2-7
TGTGCCTGGAGTGTACGGAGAGGGATCGAGCAGTACTTC
CAWSVRRGIEQYF
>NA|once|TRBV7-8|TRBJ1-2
TGTGCCAGCAGCGAAAATGCACAGGGATTTTGGGGCTACACCTTC
CASSENAQGFWGYTF